This T cell receptor beta chain emerged from a study of human T cells and chemical hapten exposure. The time point here: patch test 2, 6 weeks after DPC sensitization. Treatment indicated: therapeutic diphenylcyclopropenone sensitization with weekly scalp DPC. This clonotype was detected many times. Its antigen remains unidentified. Findings and caveats of the study: The number of TCRs over 1 in 1000 frequency stayed unchanged after DPC.

Library preparation tagged each individual cDNA molecule with a unique molecular identifier. TCRdb recomputed calls from the RACE reads with MiXCR, one row per CDR3 protein. The data show 330,000 or so distinct CDR3 sequences, just under 6.5% seen once. Germline values: CDR1 MNHEY, CDR2 SVGEGT. This CDR3 has 14 residues. The germline V and J ends were trimmed by 7 bases and 6 bases, with 16 bases remaining between them. The receptor comes from a woman aged 18-29 years with alopecia areata. Some clones in this sample may be carry-over from other donors' samples. The V and J genes are TRBV6-2 or TRBV6-3 and TRBJ1-5; D is undetermined. The sample consisted of whole blood, taken in connection with sensitization to the hapten diphenylcyclopropenone (DPC). The CDR3 loop reads CASTSFGIAQPQHF. CDR3 in DNA: TGTGCCAGCACCTCCTTCGGTATTGCTCAGCCCCAGCATTTT.